A selection of T cell receptor beta chains follows, all from one sample in a study of a mutant IDH1 vaccine in newly diagnosed glioma. These receptors lack a known antigen. TCRdb's copy holds only in-frame clones and misses some; the assay was immunoSEQ multiplex PCR. The sample has around 39,000 clones, 84% seen once; the top ten hold around 2.5%. The sequencing here drew on PBMCs, taken from a glioma patient whose treatment included an IDH1 peptide vaccine. The receptors here all came from a woman aged 18-35 years with glioma. Some clones in this sample may be carry-over from other donors' samples. Both conserved end residues are part of each CDR3. A D gene is named only where the DNA matches it firmly. Expanded clones get a size class; other rows say once, few or many, or leave the size out.

CDR3 DNA	CDR3 protein	clone size	CDR3 length	D gene	J gene	V gene
TGTGCTAGTGGTTTGGTAGTCGAGACCCAGTACTTC	CASGLVVETQYF	NA	12	NA	TRBJ2-5	TRBV12-5
TGTGCCAGCTCACCCGGGACAGGGAACCACGAGCAGTACTTC	CASSPGTGNHEQYF	NA	14	TRBD1	TRBJ2-7	TRBV18
TGTGCCTGGACCCCCGGGACAGGAGGTTCTGGAAACACCATATATTTT	CAWTPGTGGSGNTIYF	few	16	TRBD1	TRBJ1-3	TRBV30
TGTGCCAGCAGGGAAGATTCGACAGGGAACACTGAAGCTTTCTTT	CASREDSTGNTEAFF	NA	15	NA	TRBJ1-1	TRBV6-1
TGCAGCGTTCTAAAACAGGGGCTCATGAACACTGAAGCTTTCTTT	CSVLKQGLMNTEAFF	NA	15	TRBD1	TRBJ1-1	TRBV29-1
TGTGCCAGCAGTCCCCTTGGGGGCGCTGGCTACACCTTC	CASSPLGGAGYTF	NA	13	NA	TRBJ1-2	TRBV6-6
TGTGCCAGCAGTTTACTCGGGGGGGAGACCCAGTACTTC	CASSLLGGETQYF	NA	13	TRBD2	TRBJ2-5	TRBV28
TGTGCCAGCAGCTTGGCGGTTAAGGACACTGAAGCTTTCTTT	CASSLAVKDTEAFF	few	14	NA	TRBJ1-1	TRBV5-6
TGTGCCATCAGTGAGCGGGGGAGACAGGGGGACTATGGCTACACCTTC	CAISERGRQGDYGYTF	NA	16	TRBD1	TRBJ1-2	TRBV10-3
TGTGCCAGCAGTGACCTGCCGGACTACAATGAGCAGTTCTTC	CASSDLPDYNEQFF	NA	14	NA	TRBJ2-1	TRBV25-1
TGTGCCAGCAGGACGACAGGGCTTGGGGCCAACGTCCTGACTTTC	CASRTTGLGANVLTF	NA	15	TRBD1	TRBJ2-6	TRBV6-5
TGTGCCAGTACCTTTACCCGGGAACGGAGGAACACCGGGGAGCTGTTTTTT	CASTFTRERRNTGELFF	once	17	NA	TRBJ2-2	TRBV19
TGTGCCAGCAGCCCTGAGTCGGGATCCTACAATGAGCAGTTCTTC	CASSPESGSYNEQFF	NA	15	NA	TRBJ2-1	TRBV5-6
TGCAGCGTTCCGGGACAGGGTGCCTACGAGCAGTACTTC	CSVPGQGAYEQYF	NA	13	TRBD1	TRBJ2-7	TRBV29-1
TGCGCCAGCAGCCTGGTCGACAGCTACACTGAAGCTTTCTTT	CASSLVDSYTEAFF	few	14	NA	TRBJ1-1	TRBV5-1
TGTGCCATCAGTGAGTCAGGGGGGAGAGAAAAACTGTTTTTT	CAISESGGREKLFF	few	14	NA	TRBJ1-4	TRBV10-3
TGTGCCTGCTCGGGAGGGGGAGGAAATCAGCCCCAGCATTTT	CACSGGGGNQPQHF	NA	14	NA	TRBJ1-5	TRBV6-1
TGTGCCAGCAGCCCCAGACAGGGCAGCTATGGCTACACCTTC	CASSPRQGSYGYTF	NA	14	TRBD1	TRBJ1-2	TRBV6-7
TGTGCCAGCAGCTTGGGGGAACCCTACGAGCAGTACTTC	CASSLGEPYEQYF	NA	13	NA	TRBJ2-7	TRBV5-4
TGCGCCACCCGGGGACCAGGGAACACAGATACGCAGTATTTT	CATRGPGNTDTQYF	once	14	NA	TRBJ2-3	TRBV5-1
TGTGCCAGCAGCAAACAGGGGGCTGCCAATCAGCCCCAGCATTTT	CASSKQGAANQPQHF	NA	15	TRBD1	TRBJ1-5	TRBV9
TGTGCCTGGAGGGGCGGAAAGACAGATACGCAGTATTTT	CAWRGGKTDTQYF	NA	13	NA	TRBJ2-3	TRBV30
TGTGCCAGTAGCCCGGGACAAGCGGGAGGGGAGCAGTTCTTC	CASSPGQAGGEQFF	NA	14	TRBD2	TRBJ2-1	TRBV19
TGTGCCAGCAGCTCTCGACCCACAGGGAACACTGAAGCTTTCTTT	CASSSRPTGNTEAFF	NA	15	NA	TRBJ1-1	TRBV7-2
TGTGCCAGCAGCTTGGGTGCGGGAGCCAAAAACATTCAGTACTTC	CASSLGAGAKNIQYF	NA	15	NA	TRBJ2-4	TRBV5-4
TGTGCCAGTAGTATGGAGGGCGGGAGGGTTGTGCAGTACTTC	CASSMEGGRVVQYF	NA	14	TRBD2	TRBJ2-7	TRBV19
TGTGCCAGCAGCTCCCGGCTGGGTGGCTACACCTTC	CASSSRLGGYTF	NA	12	NA	TRBJ1-2	TRBV7-2